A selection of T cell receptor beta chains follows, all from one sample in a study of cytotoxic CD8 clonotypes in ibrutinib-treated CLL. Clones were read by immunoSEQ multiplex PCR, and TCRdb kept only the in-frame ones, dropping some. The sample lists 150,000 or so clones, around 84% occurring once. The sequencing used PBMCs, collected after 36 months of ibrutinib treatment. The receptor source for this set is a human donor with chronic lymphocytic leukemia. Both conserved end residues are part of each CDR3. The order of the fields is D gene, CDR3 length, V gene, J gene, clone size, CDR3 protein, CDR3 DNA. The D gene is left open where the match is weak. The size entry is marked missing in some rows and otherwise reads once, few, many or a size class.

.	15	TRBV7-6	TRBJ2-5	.	CASSLLGGARETQYF	TGTGCCAGCAGCTTACTTGGGGGGGCGAGGGAGACCCAGTACTTC
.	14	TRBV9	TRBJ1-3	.	CASSGGYAGNTIYF	TGTGCCAGCAGCGGGGGATACGCTGGAAACACCATATATTTT
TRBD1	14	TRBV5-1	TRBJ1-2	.	CASSTSGGRNGYTF	TGCGCCAGCAGCACATCAGGGGGAAGAAATGGCTACACCTTC
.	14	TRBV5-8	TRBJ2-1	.	CASSLASLGNEQFF	TGTGCCAGCAGCTTGGCGTCCTTGGGCAATGAGCAGTTCTTC
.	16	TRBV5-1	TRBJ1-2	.	CASSSETTGRVDGYTF	TGCGCCAGCAGCTCTGAAACAACAGGGCGAGTAGATGGCTACACCTTC
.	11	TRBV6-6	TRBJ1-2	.	CASSPNYGYTF	TGTGCCAGCTCACCGAACTATGGCTACACCTTC
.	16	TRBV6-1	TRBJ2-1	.	CASSEMASPRGNEQFF	TGTGCCAGCAGTGAGATGGCGTCCCCCAGGGGCAATGAGCAGTTCTTC
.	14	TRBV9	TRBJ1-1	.	CASTSGGVNTEAFF	TGTGCCAGCACTAGCGGAGGGGTTAACACTGAAGCTTTCTTT
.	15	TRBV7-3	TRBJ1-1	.	CASSPKGFLNTEAFF	TGTGCCAGCAGCCCAAAGGGGTTTTTGAACACTGAAGCTTTCTTT
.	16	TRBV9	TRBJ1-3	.	CASSVGVGFSGNTIYF	TGTGCCAGCAGCGTAGGTGTGGGTTTCTCTGGAAACACCATATATTTT
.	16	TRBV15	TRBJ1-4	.	CATSRGAARAREKLFF	TGTGCCACCAGCAGAGGCGCGGCCAGGGCGAGGGAAAAACTGTTTTTT
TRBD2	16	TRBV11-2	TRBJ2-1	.	CASSPRGGRAYNEQFF	TGTGCCAGCAGCCCGCGGGGGGGCCGCGCCTACAATGAGCAGTTCTTC
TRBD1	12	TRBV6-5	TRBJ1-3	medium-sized	CASRDRDRTIYF	TGTGCCAGCAGGGACAGGGACCGCACCATATATTTT
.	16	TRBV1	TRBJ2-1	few	CTSSHVLAGGRNEQFF	TGCACCAGCAGCCACGTACTAGCGGGGGGGCGAAATGAGCAGTTCTTC
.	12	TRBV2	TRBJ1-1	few	CASIPGDTEAFF	TGTGCCAGCATCCCGGGGGACACTGAAGCTTTCTTT
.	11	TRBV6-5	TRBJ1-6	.	CASGGHLALHF	TGTGCCAGCGGGGGACACTTGGCCCTCCACTTT
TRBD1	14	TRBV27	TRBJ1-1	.	CASSWQGGRTEAFF	TGTGCCAGCAGTTGGCAGGGGGGAAGAACTGAAGCTTTCTTT
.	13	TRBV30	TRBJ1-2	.	CAWTSQPNYGYTF	TGTGCCTGGACCAGTCAGCCAAACTATGGCTACACCTTC
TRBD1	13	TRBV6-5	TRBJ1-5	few	CASSSQGNQPQHF	TGTGCCAGCAGTTCACAGGGGAATCAGCCCCAGCATTTT
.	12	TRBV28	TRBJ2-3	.	CASSFQTDTQYF	TGTGCCAGCAGTTTTCAGACGGATACGCAGTATTTT
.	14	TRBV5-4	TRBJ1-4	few	CASSWGRLNEKLFF	TGTGCCAGCAGCTGGGGTCGATTGAATGAAAAACTGTTTTTT
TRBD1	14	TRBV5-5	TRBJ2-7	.	CASSLGTGWDEQYF	TGTGCCAGCAGCTTAGGGACAGGGTGGGACGAGCAGTACTTC
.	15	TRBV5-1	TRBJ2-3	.	CASSYLARSTDTQYF	TGCGCCAGCAGCTACCTGGCCCGGAGCACAGATACGCAGTATTTT
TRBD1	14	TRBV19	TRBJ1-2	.	CASTSDRGLFGYTF	TGTGCCAGTACCTCCGACAGGGGGCTGTTCGGCTACACCTTC
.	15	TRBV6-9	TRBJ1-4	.	CATGGAGGLNENLFF	TGTGCCACCGGTGGGGCAGGCGGCCTTAATGAAAACCTGTTTTTT
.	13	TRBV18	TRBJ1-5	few	CASSPDRHQPQHF	TGTGCCAGCTCACCCGACAGGCATCAGCCCCAGCATTTT
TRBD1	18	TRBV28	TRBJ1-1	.	CASSPPGTGDTRNTEAFF	TGTGCCAGCAGTCCCCCCGGGACAGGCGATACTCGGAACACTGAAGCTTTCTTT
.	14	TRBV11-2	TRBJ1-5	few	CASSLAGAQRPQHF	TGTGCCAGCAGCTTAGCAGGGGCCCAGCGGCCCCAGCATTTT
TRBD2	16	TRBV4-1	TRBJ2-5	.	CASSQDPSGGAETQYF	TGCGCCAGCAGCCAAGATCCCAGCGGGGGGGCGGAGACCCAGTACTTC
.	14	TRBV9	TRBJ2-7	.	CASSVGGRTYEQYF	TGTGCCAGCAGCGTAGGAGGGCGCACCTACGAGCAGTACTTC
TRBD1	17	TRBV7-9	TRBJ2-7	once	CASSSPGQGTSGYEQYF	TGTGCCAGCAGCTCACCGGGACAGGGGACTTCGGGGTACGAGCAGTACTTC
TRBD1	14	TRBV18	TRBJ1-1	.	CASSDLDRATEAFF	TGTGCCAGCTCAGATTTGGACAGGGCCACTGAAGCTTTCTTT
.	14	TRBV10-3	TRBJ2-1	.	CAISESAGVDEQFF	TGTGCCATCAGTGAGTCGGCAGGGGTGGATGAGCAGTTCTTC
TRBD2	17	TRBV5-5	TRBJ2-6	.	CASSSTAGGPGANVLTF	TGTGCCAGCAGCTCGACAGCGGGGGGGCCTGGGGCCAACGTCCTGACTTTC
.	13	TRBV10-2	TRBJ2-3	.	CASSVGVVFPQYF	TGCGCCAGCAGCGTCGGAGTTGTTTTCCCGCAGTATTTT
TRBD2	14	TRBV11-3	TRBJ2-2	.	CASSLREASGELFF	TGTGCCAGCAGCCTCCGGGAGGCTTCCGGGGAGCTGTTTTTT
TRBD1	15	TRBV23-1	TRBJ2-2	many	CARRQGTLLNGELFF	TGCGCCAGAAGACAGGGAACTCTCCTCAACGGGGAGCTGTTTTTT
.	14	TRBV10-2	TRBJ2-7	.	CASNKGVSSYEQYF	TGCGCCAGCAACAAAGGGGTATCATCCTACGAGCAGTACTTC
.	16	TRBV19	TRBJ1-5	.	CASRPMGAGGNQPQHF	TGTGCCAGTAGACCCATGGGGGCAGGAGGAAATCAGCCCCAGCATTTT
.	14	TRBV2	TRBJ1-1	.	CASSEFLVGAEAFF	TGTGCCAGCAGTGAGTTTCTGGTGGGGGCTGAAGCTTTCTTT
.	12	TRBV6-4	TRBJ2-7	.	CASMRRDYEQYF	TGTGCCAGCATGAGGAGGGACTACGAGCAGTACTTC
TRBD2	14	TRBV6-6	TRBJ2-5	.	CASTPGGTLETQYF	TGTGCCAGCACCCCGGGGGGAACTTTGGAGACCCAGTACTTC
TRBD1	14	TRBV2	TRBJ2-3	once	CASSEGTGGNTQYF	TGTGCCAGCAGTGAGGGGACAGGGGGCAATACGCAGTATTTT
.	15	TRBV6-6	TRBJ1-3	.	CASSTTGYSGNTIYF	TGTGCCAGCAGCACGACAGGTTACTCTGGAAACACCATATATTTT
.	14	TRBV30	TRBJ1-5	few	CAWRGQGDNQPQHF	TGTGCCTGGAGGGGCCAGGGCGACAATCAGCCCCAGCATTTT
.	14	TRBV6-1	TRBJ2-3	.	CASSERTIWDTQYF	TGTGCCAGCAGTGAACGAACGATCTGGGATACGCAGTATTTT
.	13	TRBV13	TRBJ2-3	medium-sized	CASRDLRTDTQYF	TGTGCCAGCCGGGACTTACGCACAGATACGCAGTATTTT
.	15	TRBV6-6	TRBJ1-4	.	CASSRLSAFNEKLFF	TGTGCCAGCAGCCGCCTTTCAGCCTTTAATGAAAAACTGTTTTTT
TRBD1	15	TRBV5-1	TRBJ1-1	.	CASNPGQGAVTEAFF	TGCGCCAGCAATCCGGGACAGGGGGCTGTCACTGAAGCTTTCTTT
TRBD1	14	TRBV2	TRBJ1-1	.	CASSKTGGVTEAFF	TGTGCCAGCAGCAAGACAGGGGGGGTTACTGAAGCTTTCTTT